This TCR beta chain stems from a study of early T cells in non-severe SARS-CoV-2 infection. Findings of the study overall: VDJdb matches were skewed toward anti-spike CD8 T cell responses.

In germline, CDR1 is DFQATT, CDR2 SNEGSKA (reference sequence). The CDR3 contains 18 residues. J gave up 2 bases and V 0 bases, and 11 bases lay outside the gene matches. Unique molecular identifiers were affixed to single, distinct cDNA molecules. TCRdb reprocessed the 5' RACE reads with MiXCR, giving one entry per CDR3 protein. The data contain some 66,000 distinct CDR3 sequences, 9.5% to 15% of them seen just once; the ten biggest clones take up roughly 4.5%. This clonotype has ten or more counts. Its antigen is not known. Sequencing was performed on whole blood. The sequence derives from an adult who was a healthcare worker with PCR-confirmed SARS-CoV-2 infection or an uninfected control (not recorded which). The chain uses TRBV20-1 and TRBJ2-1, with 9 bases fitting TRBD2. As DNA, the CDR3 is TGCAGTGCTAGAGAGGGAAAGGGGCTAGCGGGAACCTACAATGAGCAGTTCTTC. It is translated as CSAREGKGLAGTYNEQFF.